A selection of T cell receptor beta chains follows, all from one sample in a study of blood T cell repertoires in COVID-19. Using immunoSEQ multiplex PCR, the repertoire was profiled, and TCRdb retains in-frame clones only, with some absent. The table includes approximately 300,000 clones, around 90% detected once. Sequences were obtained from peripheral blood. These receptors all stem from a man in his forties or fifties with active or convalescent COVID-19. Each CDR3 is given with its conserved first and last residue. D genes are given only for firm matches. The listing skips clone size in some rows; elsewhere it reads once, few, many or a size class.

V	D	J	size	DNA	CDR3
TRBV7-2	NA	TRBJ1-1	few	TGTGCCAGCAGCTTACGGCGGGGACACACTGAAGCTTTCTTT	CASSLRRGHTEAFF
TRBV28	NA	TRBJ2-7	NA	TGTGCCAGCAGTTCTTGGAGCCCCGTCTCCTACGAGCAGTACTTC	CASSSWSPVSYEQYF
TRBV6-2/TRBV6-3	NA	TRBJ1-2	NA	TGTGCCAGCAGTTTTACAGGGACCCCTAATGGCTACACCTTC	CASSFTGTPNGYTF
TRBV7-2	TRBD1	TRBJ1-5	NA	TGTGCCAGCAGCCTTACAGGGGACGGATATCAGCCCCAGCATTTT	CASSLTGDGYQPQHF
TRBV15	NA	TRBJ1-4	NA	TGTGCCACCAGCAGAGACAGGGGTAATGAAAAACTGTTTTTT	CATSRDRGNEKLFF
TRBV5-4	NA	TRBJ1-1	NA	TGTGCCAGCAGCCAGGGGAGAGACACAGTTGAAGCTTTCTTT	CASSQGRDTVEAFF
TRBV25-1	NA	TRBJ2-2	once	TGTGCCAGCAGTGAATTTGAGGACATCCCACCAAACACCGGGGAGCTGTTTTTT	CASSEFEDIPPNTGELFF
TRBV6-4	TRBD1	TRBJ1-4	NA	TGTGCCAGCAGTGACCGGAAGGATTTGGTACAGGGGGCCAGAATGTTTTTT	CASSDRKDLVQGARMFF
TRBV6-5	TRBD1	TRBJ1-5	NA	TGTGCCAGCAGTACGGGACAGGGAAATCAGCCCCAGCATTTT	CASSTGQGNQPQHF
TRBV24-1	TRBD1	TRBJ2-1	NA	TGTGCCACCAGTGACCCCGGGACAGGGAATGAGCAGTTCTTC	CATSDPGTGNEQFF
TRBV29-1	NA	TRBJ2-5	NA	TGCAGCGTTGAAGATCAGGGGGGCTGGGGACAAGAGACCCAGTACTTC	CSVEDQGGWGQETQYF
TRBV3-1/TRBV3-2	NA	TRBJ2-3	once	TGTGCCAGCCGGGACACAGATACGCAGTATTTT	CASRDTDTQYF
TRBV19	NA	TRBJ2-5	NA	TGTGCCAGTAGTTCACTATTAACGTCGGGGTTTCGAGAGACCCAGTACTTC	CASSSLLTSGFRETQYF
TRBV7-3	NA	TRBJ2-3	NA	TGTGCCAGCAGCTCAGGACAGAGCACAGATACGCAGTATTTT	CASSSGQSTDTQYF
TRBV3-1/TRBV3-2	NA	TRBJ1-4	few	TGTGCCAGCAGCCAAGATGAGGCAGCAACTAATGAAAAACTGTTTTTT	CASSQDEAATNEKLFF
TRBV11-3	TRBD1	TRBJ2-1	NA	TGTGCCAGCAGCTTAGGCCCGCCGGGACAGGGGGCTGAGCAGTTCTTC	CASSLGPPGQGAEQFF
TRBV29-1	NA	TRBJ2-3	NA	TGCAGCGTGTTGGGTTCCCCGGGAAGAGGGGGAACAGATACGCAGTATTTT	CSVLGSPGRGGTDTQYF
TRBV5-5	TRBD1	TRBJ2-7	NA	TGTGCCAGCAGCAGGACAGGGGCGGCCTACGAGCAGTACTTC	CASSRTGAAYEQYF
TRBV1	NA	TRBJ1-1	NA	TGCACCAGCAGCCAAGAGAGGGCAGCCGAAGCTTTCTTT	CTSSQERAAEAFF
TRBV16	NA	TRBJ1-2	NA	TGTGCCAGCAGCCAATCTGAGGGTGGCTACACCTTC	CASSQSEGGYTF
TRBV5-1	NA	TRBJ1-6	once	TGCGCCAGCAGCTTATCTGAGCTGTCTAATTCACCCCTCCACTTT	CASSLSELSNSPLHF
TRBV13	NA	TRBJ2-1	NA	TGTGCCAGCAGCCCCCGGGGAGGGGGAAATGAGCAGTTCTTC	CASSPRGGGNEQFF
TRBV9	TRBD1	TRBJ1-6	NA	TGTGCCAGCAGCTTGTCGACAGGGGATTATTCACCCCTCCACTTT	CASSLSTGDYSPLHF
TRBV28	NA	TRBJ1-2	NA	TGTGCCAGCAGACCGGGGGGCTATGGCTACACCTTC	CASRPGGYGYTF
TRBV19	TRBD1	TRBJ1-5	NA	TGTGCCAGTAGACAGGGGTGGAGAAGCAATCAGCCCCAGCATTTT	CASRQGWRSNQPQHF
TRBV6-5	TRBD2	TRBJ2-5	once	TGTGCCAGCAGTTACCCGGGACTAGATCCCGAAGAGACCCAGTACTTC	CASSYPGLDPEETQYF
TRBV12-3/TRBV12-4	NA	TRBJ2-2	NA	TGTGCCAGCATCTCGAGGACCGGGGAGCTGTTTTTT	CASISRTGELFF
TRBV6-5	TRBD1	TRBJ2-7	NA	TGTGCCAGCACCATGAGACAGGGGGCGCCTTACGAGCAGTACTTC	CASTMRQGAPYEQYF
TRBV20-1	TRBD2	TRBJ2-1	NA	TGCAGTGCTAGTAAAGTAGCGGGGGTGGAGGAGCAGTTCTTC	CSASKVAGVEEQFF
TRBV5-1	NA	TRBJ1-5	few	TGCGCCAGCAGCCCTACCCCATTTCAGCCCCAGCATTTT	CASSPTPFQPQHF
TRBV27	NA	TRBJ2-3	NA	TGTGCCAGCAGTTTTGTTGTGGGGACTTGGACAGATACGCAGTATTTT	CASSFVVGTWTDTQYF
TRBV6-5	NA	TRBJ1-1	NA	TGTGCCAGCAGTTCACAGGGAGGGTACGCTGAAGCTTTCTTT	CASSSQGGYAEAFF
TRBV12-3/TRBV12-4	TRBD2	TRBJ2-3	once	TGTGCCAGCCAGCGGGAGAGTGATACGCAGTATTTT	CASQRESDTQYF
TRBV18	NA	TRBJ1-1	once	TGTGCCAGCTCGGAGGTCCAGAACACTGAAGCTTTCTTT	CASSEVQNTEAFF
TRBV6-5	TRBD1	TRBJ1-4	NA	TGTGCCAGCAGTTACCTTAAGGGACAGGGGGCCGAAAAACTGTTTTTT	CASSYLKGQGAEKLFF
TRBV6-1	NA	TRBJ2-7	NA	TGTGCCAGCAGTGAGGGCAGGCCGTACGAGCAGTACTTC	CASSEGRPYEQYF
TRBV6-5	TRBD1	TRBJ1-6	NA	TGTGCCAGCAGCCAAGGACAGGGGAATTCACCCCTCCACTTT	CASSQGQGNSPLHF
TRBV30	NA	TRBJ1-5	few	TGTGCCTGGAGTAGTATCTCTTCGGATCAGCCCCAGCATTTT	CAWSSISSDQPQHF
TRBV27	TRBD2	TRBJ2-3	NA	TGTGCCAGCAGTCCCGGACTAGTTAAAACAGATACGCAGTATTTT	CASSPGLVKTDTQYF
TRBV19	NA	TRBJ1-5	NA	TGTGCCAGTAGTATAGATCCCCGCAGGGCCAACTATAGCAATCAGCCCCAGCATTTT	CASSIDPRRANYSNQPQHF
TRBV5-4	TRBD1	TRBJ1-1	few	TGTGCCAGCAGCTTGGGCGGGGACAGGGCGAACACTGAAGCTTTCTTT	CASSLGGDRANTEAFF
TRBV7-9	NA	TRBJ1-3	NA	TGTGCCAGCAGCTTCGGTGGAAACACCATATATTTT	CASSFGGNTIYF
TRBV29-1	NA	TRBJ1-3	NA	TGCAGCGTTCAAGGAGGCAGGGAAGGCACTTTTTCTGGAAACACCATATATTTT	CSVQGGREGTFSGNTIYF